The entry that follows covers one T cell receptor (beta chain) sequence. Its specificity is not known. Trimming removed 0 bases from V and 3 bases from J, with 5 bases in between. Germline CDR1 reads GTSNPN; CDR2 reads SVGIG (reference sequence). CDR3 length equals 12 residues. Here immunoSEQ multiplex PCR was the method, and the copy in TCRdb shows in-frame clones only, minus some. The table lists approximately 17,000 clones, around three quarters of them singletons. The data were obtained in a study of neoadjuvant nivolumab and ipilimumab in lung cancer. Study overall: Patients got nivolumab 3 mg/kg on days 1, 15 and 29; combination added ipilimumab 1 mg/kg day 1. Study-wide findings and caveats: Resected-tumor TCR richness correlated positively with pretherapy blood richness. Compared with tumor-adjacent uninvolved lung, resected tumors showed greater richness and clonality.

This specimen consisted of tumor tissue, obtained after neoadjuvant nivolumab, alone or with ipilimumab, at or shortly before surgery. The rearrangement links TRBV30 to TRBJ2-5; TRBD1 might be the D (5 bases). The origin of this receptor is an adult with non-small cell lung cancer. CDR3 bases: TGTGCCTGGAGTGTAGGGGAAGAGACCCAGTACTTC. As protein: CAWSVGEETQYF.